The source of this TCR beta chain is a study of T cell repertoires and HLA-DP antigens. Study-level points and caveats: Naive and memory CD4+ cells were analysed together, not apart.

V lost 4 bases to trimming and J lost 2 bases, with 12 bases between them. The CDR3 loop spans 15 amino acids. Germline lookup yields CDR1 MNHEY and CDR2 SVGAGI. Points on this clone: Its antigen is not identified.

Each pre-culture CD4+ sample aimed for 190,000 or so T cell genomes at deep resolution. Libraries were prepared by immunoSEQ multiplex PCR; TCRdb keeps only in-frame clonotypes and omits some of them. In the table there are about 120,000 clones, 90% to 95% of which are singletons. Untouched CD4+ T cells were isolated by negative selection, averaging about 98% purity. The source material was CD4+ T cells from PBMCs. The genes are TRBV6-5 and TRBJ1-5; tentatively, D is TRBD1 (5 bases). The sequence came from a woman younger than 30 in good health and CMV-seronegative. Here the CDR3 DNA reads TGTGCCAGCAGTTCTCAGGGCGCGGGCAATCAGCCCCAGCATTTT. It codes for CASSSQGAGNQPQHF.